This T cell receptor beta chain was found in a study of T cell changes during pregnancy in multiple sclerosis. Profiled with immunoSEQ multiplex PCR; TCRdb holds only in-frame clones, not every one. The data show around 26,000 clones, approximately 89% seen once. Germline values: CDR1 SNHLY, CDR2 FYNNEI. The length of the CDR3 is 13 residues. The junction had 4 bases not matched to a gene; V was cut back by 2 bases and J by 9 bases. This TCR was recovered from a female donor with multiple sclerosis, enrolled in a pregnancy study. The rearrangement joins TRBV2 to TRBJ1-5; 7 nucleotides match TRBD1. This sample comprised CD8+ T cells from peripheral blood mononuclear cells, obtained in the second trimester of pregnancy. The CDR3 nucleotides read TGTGCCAGCAGTGAAAGGGGGCGAGTGCCCCAGCATTTT. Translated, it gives CASSERGRVPQHF.